Shown below are 28 T cell receptor beta chains from a single sample sequenced in a study of blood T cell repertoires in COVID-19. TCRdb's copy holds only in-frame clones and misses some; the assay was immunoSEQ multiplex PCR. The table shows hundreds of thousands of clones, with 70% to 90% occurring only once. The sample consisted of PBMCs or T cells enriched from blood (not recorded which). These receptors all come from a man aged 18 to 30 who had recovered from COVID-19.

The CDR3 loop reads CASRRTSGGDEQFF. In nucleotides, the CDR3 is TGTGCCAGCAGGAGGACTAGCGGGGGCGATGAGCAGTTCTTC. The rearrangement uses TRBV2 and TRBJ2-1; 13 bases fit TRBD2. The junction had 4 bases not matched to a gene; V was cut back by 6 bases and J by 8 bases. Germline V gives CDR1 SNHLY, CDR2 FYNNEI. CDR3 length: 14 residues.

A few counts support this clone. This rearrangement joins TRBV5-1 to TRBJ2-2; 9 nucleotides agree with TRBD1. From germline, CDR1 is SGHRS and CDR2 YFSETQ. Trimming at V came to 0 bases and at J to 6 bases, leaving 6 bases not matched to a gene. CDR3 length equals 16 residues. This chain's CDR3 is CASSLGDRAYPGELFF. CDR3 DNA sequence: TGCGCCAGCAGCTTGGGGGACAGGGCATACCCCGGGGAGCTGTTTTTT. Based on the CDR3 plus reference TRBV5-1 and TRBJ2-2, the full variable domain is KAGVTQTPRYLIKTRGQQVTLSCSPISGHRSVSWYQQTPGQGLQFLFEYFSETQRNKGNFPGRFSGRQFSNSRSEMNVSTLELGDSALYLCASSLGDRAYPGELFFGEGSRLTVL.

In the case of this clone: This probably arose from a read error, given a far larger clone one base away. The chain carries TRBV5-1 and TRBJ1-6; TRBD1 might be the D (5 bases). The CDR3 has 17 amino acids. Germline-derived CDR1 and CDR2 are SGHRS and YFSETQ. Here the CDR3 reads CPPPTHDRGGVNSPLHF. The CDR3 DNA is TGTCCCCCCCCCACCCACGACCGGGGGGGAGTAAATTCACCCCTCCACTTT.

The V and J genes are TRBV7-8 and TRBJ2-5; tentative D call: TRBD2 (6 bases). Trimming stripped 0 bases from V and 2 bases from J, with 16 bases between. Germline V gene data show CDR1 as SGHVS and CDR2 as FQNEAQ. The CDR3 extends over 17 amino acids. CDR3 bases: TGTGCCAGCAGCTTAGCGGGTAGCGGAAGTCCACAAGAGACCCAGTACTTC. This codes for CASSLAGSGSPQETQYF.

The chain has TRBV7-9 and TRBJ2-2, with 8 positions matching TRBD2. Germline loops: CDR1 SEHNR, CDR2 FQNEAQ (reference sequence). This CDR3 comprises 17 residues. The junction had 11 bases not matched to a gene; V was cut back by 2 bases and J by 6 bases. CDR3 loop: CASSLSAGGPRPGELFF. CDR3 sequence (DNA): TGTGCCAGCAGCTTAAGCGCGGGAGGACCTAGACCCGGGGAGCTGTTTTTT.

As concerns this clone: Other DNA sequences within the sample encode an identical CDR3. The chain uses TRBV6-5 and TRBJ1-6; 9 bases match TRBD1. V shed 0 bases and J 10 bases; nucleotides not matched to a gene: 4. Germline CDR1 reads MNHEY; CDR2 reads SVGAGI. This CDR3 region has 15 residues. For the CDR3, the DNA is TGTGCCAGCAGTTACTCTCGGACAGGGGACTCACCCCTCCACTTT. Its translation is CASSYSRTGDSPLHF.

The rearrangement joins TRBV30 to TRBJ1-6; a weak D match, TRBD1 (5 bases). Germline CDR1 and CDR2: GTSNPN and SVGIG (reference sequence). This CDR3 spans 18 amino acids. Trimming pared 3 bases from V and 8 bases from J, leaving 26 bases between. The CDR3 DNA reads TGTGCCTGGAGCCTATACCGGGGCTTCCGGGGGTCGGATTCACCCCTCCACTTT. It codes for CAWSLYRGFRGSDSPLHF.

CDR3 protein: CASSLEGARQPQHF. The CDR3 nucleotides are TGTGCCAGCAGCTTAGAGGGGGCCCGGCAGCCCCAGCATTTT. The J gene is TRBJ1-5, the V gene TRBV7-9; 7 bases agree with TRBD1. V lost 1 base to trimming and J lost 7 bases; unmatched junction nucleotides: 4. This CDR3 spans 14 amino acids. CDR1 and CDR2 (germline): SEHNR, FQNEAQ (reference sequence).

The rearrangement links TRBV5-1 to TRBJ2-7; D perhaps matches TRBD2 (5 bases). In germline, CDR1 is SGHRS, CDR2 YFSETQ. V was shortened by 3 bases and J by 6 bases, with 19 bases between the two germline ends. There are 15 residues in the CDR3. CDR3 DNA sequence: TGCGCCAGCAGCTCAGAGGGTTCGATGGGAATCGAGCAGTACTTC. Encoded protein: CASSSEGSMGIEQYF.

The chain has TRBV11-3 and TRBJ2-7, with 8 bases identical to TRBD1. J was trimmed by 5 bases and V by 2 bases; bases with no gene match: 2. Germline CDR1 SGHNT, CDR2 YENEEA. The CDR3 length is 13 residues. The CDR3 is CASSLLRGHEQYF. The CDR3 DNA is TGTGCCAGCAGCTTACTCAGGGGGCACGAGCAGTACTTC. Filled out from reference TRBV11-3 and TRBJ2-7, the complete variable domain reads EAGVVQSPRYKIIEKKQPVAFWCNPISGHNTLYWYLQNLGQGPELLIRYENEEAVDDSQLPKDRFSAERLKGVDSTLKIQPAELGDSAVYLCASSLLRGHEQYFGPGTRLTVT.

V gene TRBV5-4 combines with J gene TRBJ2-7; D unresolved. Germline V gene sequence: CDR1 SGHNT, CDR2 YYREEE (reference sequence). The CDR3 spans 14 residues. Deletions cut 4 bases from V and 3 bases from J, with 14 bases between. The DNA for the CDR3 is TGTGCCAGCAGCCCCACGAGTGGAGTCTACGAGCAGTACTTC. It codes for CASSPTSGVYEQYF.

V is TRBV5-8 and J is TRBJ1-5; no clear D gene. CDR3 length equals 13 residues. V was clipped by 0 bases and J by 6 bases, with 7 bases between them. CDR1 is SGHTS, CDR2 YDEGEE, per germline. CDR3 DNA sequence: TGTGCCAGCAGCTTGGATCGGGGTCAGCCCCAGCATTTT. This sequence encodes CASSLDRGQPQHF. Based on the CDR3 plus reference TRBV5-8 and TRBJ1-5, the full variable domain is EAGVTQSPTHLIKTRGQQATLRCSPISGHTSVYWYQQALGLGLQFLLWYDEGEERNRGNFPPRFSGRQFPNYSSELNVNALELEDSALYLCASSLDRGQPQHFGDGTRLSIL.

The J gene is TRBJ2-3, the V gene TRBV5-1; no clear D gene. This CDR3 is 12 amino acids long. V shed 0 bases and J shed 6 bases, with 5 bases lying between them. CDR1 and CDR2 from the germline V gene are SGHRS and YFSETQ. The CDR3 sequence is CASSLDLDTQYF. CDR3 coding DNA: TGCGCCAGCAGCTTGGATCTGGATACGCAGTATTTT. Together with reference TRBV5-1 and TRBJ2-3, the CDR3 gives the full variable domain: KAGVTQTPRYLIKTRGQQVTLSCSPISGHRSVSWYQQTPGQGLQFLFEYFSETQRNKGNFPGRFSGRQFSNSRSEMNVSTLELGDSALYLCASSLDLDTQYFGPGTRLTVL.

In its sample, this clone was seen a few times. The chain is built from TRBV7-3 and TRBJ1-6; D remains unclear. The CDR3 consists of 17 residues. Germline V gene data show CDR1 as SGHTA and CDR2 as FQGTGA. Trimming cost V 1 base and J 7 bases, with 17 bases left between them. The CDR3 loop reads CASSLRARALRNSPLHF. CDR3 sequence (DNA): TGTGCCAGCAGCTTAAGGGCCCGAGCTTTGAGAAATTCACCCCTCCACTTT.

The genes are TRBV7-2 and TRBJ1-4, with 7 bases aligning to TRBD1. The germline CDR1 and CDR2 sequences are SGHTA and FQGNSA. This CDR3 region has 15 residues. Trimming at V came to 0 bases and at J to 11 bases, leaving 9 bases not matched to a gene. Here the CDR3 DNA reads TGTGCCAGCAGCTTAGCGCCTCCAGGGGGACGGAAACTGTTTTTT. Translated, it gives CASSLAPPGGRKLFF.

The sample holds a few counts of this clone. Other nucleotide sequences in the sample specify the same CDR3. This chain links TRBV12-5 with TRBJ1-4; the match to TRBD1 covers 8 bases. This CDR3 region has 14 residues. The germline V gene has CDR1 LGHNT and CDR2 FRNRAP. V shed 5 bases, J shed 7 bases, and the junction held 6 bases outside the gene matches. CDR3 DNA sequence: TGTGCTAGTGGTCCTGGACAGGGCCGTGAAAAACTGTTTTTT. It is translated as CASGPGQGREKLFF.

This chain uses TRBV24-1 with TRBJ2-2, with a possible D match to TRBD1 (6 bases). This CDR3 is 16 amino acids long. Per the germline V gene, CDR1 is KGHDR and CDR2 is SFDVKD. V was shortened by 1 base and J by 7 bases, with 15 bases between the two germline ends. The CDR3 spells CATSDFPSSGDGELFF. The CDR3 bases are TGTGCCACCAGTGATTTCCCCTCTTCAGGGGACGGGGAGCTGTTTTTT.

V usage is TRBV7-9 and J usage is TRBJ2-2, with D perhaps matching TRBD2 (5 bases). Between the trimmed V and J ends, which lost 6 bases and 8 bases, there was a span of 16 bases. The V gene's germline CDR1 is SEHNR and CDR2 FQNEAQ (reference sequence). The CDR3 sequence is 14 residues long. CDR3 nucleotides: TGTGCCAGCAGACGAGGGCCGCGGCCGGGGGAGCTGTTTTTT. Its translation is CASRRGPRPGELFF.

This sequence joins TRBV24-1 and TRBJ1-5, with D maybe TRBD1 (6 bases). Germline V CDR1 and CDR2: KGHDR, SFDVKD. Between the trimmed V and J ends, which lost 4 bases and 7 bases, there was a span of 10 bases. The CDR3 runs to 13 residues. CDR3 sequence: CATSEGTYQPQHF. The CDR3 DNA sequence: TGTGCCACCAGTGAGGGGACATACCAGCCCCAGCATTTT.

The chain combines TRBV10-2 with TRBJ2-7; possible D gene TRBD2, 7 bases. Trimming stripped 7 bases from V and 7 bases from J, with 20 bases between. The germline CDR1 and CDR2 sequences are WSHSY and SAAADI. The CDR3 is made up of 14 amino acids. Written as DNA, the CDR3 is TGCGCCAGCATACAAGTCTTAAGGGGGGGTGAGCAGTACTTC. Encoded protein: CASIQVLRGGEQYF.

V gene TRBV5-4 combines with J gene TRBJ2-3; tentative D call: TRBD2 (6 bases). The V and J ends lost 4 bases and 1 base respectively, with 19 bases between them. This CDR3 is built from 17 residues. Germline V gene data show CDR1 as SGHNT and CDR2 as YYREEE (reference sequence). In DNA form, the CDR3 reads TGTGCCAGCAGCACCGGGACTCTCATCACCCGCACAGATACGCAGTATTTT. Its protein is CASSTGTLITRTDTQYF.

The V and J genes are TRBV3-1 (or the pseudogene TRBV3-2) and TRBJ2-1; maybe TRBD1 (6 bases). Looked up from germline, CDR1 is LGHDT and CDR2 is YNNKEL (reference sequence). V was cut by 2 bases and J by 4 bases, with 9 bases left in between. The length of the CDR3 is 14 residues. The CDR3, as DNA: TGTGCCAGCAGCCAATCAGACAGGTACAATGAGCAGTTCTTC. Its protein product is CASSQSDRYNEQFF.

This clone was counted a few times. The chain combines TRBV5-1 with TRBJ1-2; 10 bases are shared with TRBD1. V lost 2 bases to trimming and J lost 6 bases; unmatched junction nucleotides: 13. From germline, CDR1 is SGHRS and CDR2 YFSETQ. The CDR3 is made up of 17 amino acids. The CDR3 region has the DNA TGCGCCAGCAGCTTCGGGACAGGGGAGGACCTCAGGGATGGCTACACCTTC. Amino acids: CASSFGTGEDLRDGYTF.

This sequence joins TRBV6-5 and TRBJ2-7; D might be TRBD1 (5 bases). The germline gives CDR1 MNHEY, CDR2 SVGAGI. CDR3 length: 14 residues. V was shortened by 2 bases and J by 3 bases, with 11 bases between the two germline ends. The CDR3 nucleotides are TGTGCCAGCAGTTACGACGACACAGGCTACGAGCAGTACTTC. As protein: CASSYDDTGYEQYF.

Many counts were recorded for this clone. J is TRBJ2-3 and V is TRBV14; D unresolved. CDR1 and CDR2 (germline): SGHDN, FVKESK. V lost 0 bases and J lost 1, with 8 bases in between. This CDR3 spans 15 amino acids. CDR3 protein: CASSQDPSGTDTQYF. The DNA for the CDR3 is TGTGCCAGCAGCCAAGACCCCTCGGGCACAGATACGCAGTATTTT. Together with reference TRBV14 and TRBJ2-3, the CDR3 gives the full variable domain: EAGVTQFPSHSVIEKGQTVTLRCDPISGHDNLYWYRRVMGKEIKFLLHFVKESKQDESGMPNNRFLAERTGGTYSTLKVQPAELEDSGVYFCASSQDPSGTDTQYFGPGTRLTVL.

This clone was counted a few times. The genes are TRBV19 and TRBJ1-4; 7 positions match TRBD1. The V segment lost 5 bases and the J segment 7 bases; nucleotides outside the gene matches: 7. Per the germline V gene, CDR1 is LNHDA and CDR2 is SQIVND (reference sequence). This CDR3 is 14 amino acids long. The CDR3 DNA is TGTGCCAGTAGTTCGCAGGGGGATTTTGAAAAACTGTTTTTT. Its translation is CASSSQGDFEKLFF. Complete variable domain (other parts from reference TRBV19 and TRBJ1-4): DGGITQSPKYLFRKEGQNVTLSCEQNLNHDAMYWYRQDPGQGLRLIYYSQIVNDFQKGDIAEGYSVSREKKESFPLTVTSAQKNPTAFYLCASSSQGDFEKLFFGSGTQLSVL.

The rearrangement uses TRBV30 and TRBJ1-6; possibly TRBD1 for D (5 bases). The germline V gene encodes CDR1 GTSNPN and CDR2 SVGIG (reference sequence). This CDR3 has 13 residues. V lost 0 bases to trimming and J lost 7 bases, with 7 bases between them. CDR3 protein: CAWSVDTNSPLHF. In DNA form, the CDR3 reads TGTGCCTGGAGTGTGGACACCAATTCACCCCTCCACTTT.

The V call is TRBV5-1, the J call TRBJ2-7, with D tentatively TRBD2 (6 bases). CDR3 length: 14 amino acids. Trimming cost V 4 bases and J 4 bases, with 15 bases left between them. Germline-derived CDR1 and CDR2 are SGHRS and YFSETQ. CDR3 in amino acids: CASSTYSGPYEQYF. CDR3 coding DNA: TGCGCCAGCAGCACTTATAGCGGACCGTACGAGCAGTACTTC.